The 2 T cell receptor beta chains reported below all come from one sample, sequenced in a study of blood T cell repertoires in COVID-19. Produced via immunoSEQ multiplex PCR; TCRdb's table is partial and in-frame only. The data show about 24,000 clones, 80% to 85% seen once. Sequenced sample: peripheral blood. The origin of the receptors is a human donor in a cohort sampled during active COVID-19.

The chain joins TRBV3-1 (or the pseudogene TRBV3-2) to TRBJ2-1; 10 bases match TRBD2. With V trimmed by 4 bases and J by 2 bases, 5 bases remained unmatched. Germline CDR1 LGHDT, CDR2 YNNKEL (reference sequence). The CDR3 is 16 residues long. CDR3 nucleotides: TGTGCCAGCAGCCGATTAACTAGCGGGGCCTACAATGAGCAGTTCTTC. Translating it yields CASSRLTSGAYNEQFF.

This chain uses TRBV19 with TRBJ2-7; maybe TRBD2 (5 bases). Germline assignment: CDR1 LNHDA and CDR2 SQIVND (reference sequence). With 6 bases removed from V and 4 bases from J, the gap between germline ends came to 10 bases. The CDR3 is 12 amino acids. The CDR3 sequence: CASSRTRYEQYF. The CDR3 DNA is TGTGCCAGTAGCCGCACTAGATACGAGCAGTACTTC.